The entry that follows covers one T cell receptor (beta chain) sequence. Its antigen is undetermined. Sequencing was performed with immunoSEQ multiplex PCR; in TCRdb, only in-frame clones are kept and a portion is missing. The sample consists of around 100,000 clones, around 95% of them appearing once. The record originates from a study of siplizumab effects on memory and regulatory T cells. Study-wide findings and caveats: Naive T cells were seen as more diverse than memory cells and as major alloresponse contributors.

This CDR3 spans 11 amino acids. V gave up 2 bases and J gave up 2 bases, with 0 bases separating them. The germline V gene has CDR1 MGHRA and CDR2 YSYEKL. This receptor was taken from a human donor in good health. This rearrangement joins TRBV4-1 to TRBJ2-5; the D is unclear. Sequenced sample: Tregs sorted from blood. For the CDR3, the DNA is TGCGCCAGCAGCCAACAAGAGACCCAGTACTTC. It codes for CASSQQETQYF.